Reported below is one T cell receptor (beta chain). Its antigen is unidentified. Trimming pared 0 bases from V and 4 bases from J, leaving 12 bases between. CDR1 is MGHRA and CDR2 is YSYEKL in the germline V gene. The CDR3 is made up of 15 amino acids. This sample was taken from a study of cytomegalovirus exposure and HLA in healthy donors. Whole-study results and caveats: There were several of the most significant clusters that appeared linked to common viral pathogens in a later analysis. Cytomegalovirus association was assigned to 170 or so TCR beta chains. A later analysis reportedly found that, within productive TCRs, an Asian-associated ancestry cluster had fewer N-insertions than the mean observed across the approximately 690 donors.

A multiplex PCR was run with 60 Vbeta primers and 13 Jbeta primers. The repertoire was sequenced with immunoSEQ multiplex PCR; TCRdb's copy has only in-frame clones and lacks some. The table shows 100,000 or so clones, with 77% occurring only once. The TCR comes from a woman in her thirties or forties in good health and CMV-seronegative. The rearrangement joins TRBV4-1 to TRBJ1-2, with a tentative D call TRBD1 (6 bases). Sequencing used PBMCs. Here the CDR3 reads CASSQDPTGSYGYTF. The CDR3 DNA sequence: TGCGCCAGCAGCCAAGACCCTACAGGGTCCTATGGCTACACCTTC.